This T cell receptor beta chain was captured by sequencing in a study of blood T cells in healthy people across ages (dated by TCRdb to the mid-2010s). About the study as a whole: Template switching captured roughly one uniquely barcoded TCR beta cDNA molecule per two T cells in model experiments. Using deep sequencing normalized with unique cDNA molecular identifiers, the study measured how TCR beta repertoire diversity changes with age. Donors were grouped into four age groups: young (average 16 years), middle-aged (39), aged (around 62) and long-lived (just over 80). Two additional independent replicas of 1 million unique cDNA reads from the same blood draw were analyzed for two donors (one aged 18 to 30 and one aged 80 or older).

Donors were around 37 systemically healthy Caucasian individuals from Russia aged about 6 to 100 years. About 9.8 milliliters of peripheral blood were drawn from each donor into EDTA-treated Vacutainer tubes. Ficoll-Paque density-gradient centrifugation was used to isolate PBMCs, with at least 6.5 million per sample. Trizol reagent was used to extract total RNA from PBMCs, with at least 5 micrograms per sample. The percentages of naive CD45RAhigh/CD27high T cells were determined by flow cytometry on a PBMC aliquot from every donor. Results and caveats for the whole study, not just this receptor: Bulk unsorted PBMC profiling prevented conclusive comparison of naive and antigen-experienced compartments. There was a strong correlation between observed TCR beta diversity and the percentage of naive T cells measured by flow cytometry. The CMV infection status of donors was not known, potentially confounding age-related changes in expanded clonotypes. The long-lived group showed more naive CD4+ T cells, fewer expanded clones and increased TCR diversity than the aged group, suggesting age selection. As age increased, observed TCR beta diversity per million T cells dropped in a roughly linear way, and a significant reduction was already evident by age about 40. Total diversity estimates from one million sequenced T cells were considered lower bounds and underestimates.

The library was built by means of 5' RACE. Sequencing instrument: Illumina HiSeq 2500. The second PCR ran for roughly 7 to 12 cycles and used a J-beta primer mix along with a sample-barcoded 5' primer. Each TCR beta cDNA molecule received a unique molecular identifier from a template-switch 5' adaptor carrying 12 random nucleotides. Each sample yielded at least 3 million CDR3-containing paired-end reads. The Mint cDNA synthesis kit, primed by a TRBC-specific oligonucleotide, was used to synthesize first-strand cDNA from all RNA. After uracil-DNA glycosylase treatment, a first 18-cycle PCR used universal primers M1SS and BC2_uni_R on all cDNA. In the original analysis: For normalization, 1 million high-quality reads were randomly selected from each sample, with every read carrying a distinct molecular identifier. Instead of being binned into consensus sequences, reads with shared molecular identifiers were discarded. MiTCR, run with a Q25 quality threshold and the strictest error-elimination algorithm, handled CDR3 identification, clonotype clustering and error correction. A nonparametric unseen species model with Euler transformation was used to estimate a lower bound on total TCR beta diversity. TCRdb took the public reads, trimmed them with fastp at Q25, ran MiXCR for clone calling and kept in-frame beta chains. Identical CDR3 proteins give one entry, which carries the most common genes and DNA. The V and J calls were not made by the authors but by TCRdb's processing. The sample data list around 800,000 distinct CDR3 sequences, and 25% to 30% of these were observed just once. Around 3% of the sample is in the top ten clones.

In regard to this clonotype: Its target antigen remains unknown. Base qualities are not recorded, but no much larger clone differs from it by a single base.

From cysteine to phenylalanine, the CDR3 is 13 amino acids long. Only the CDR3 DNA is retained, 39 bases long and in frame from the first base. Trimming costs V 3 bases and J 4 bases, and their ends lie 10 bases apart. From the germline V gene, CDR1 is SGDLS and CDR2 is YYNGEE. Separately, the same data were catalogued under a study of T cells of mothers and their children. The second source states: Nine systemically healthy Caucasian individuals, comprising three mothers and their six children, were included as donors. cDNA synthesis consumed the entire amount of extracted RNA, loaded at about 1.6 ug RNA in each 15 ul reaction. Sample barcodes and 2-4 random nucleotides were added via the M1S primer in the second PCR. Over 8.5 million TCR beta CDR3 reads came from each mother, compared with millions of reads from each child. TCR recombination output is similarly shaped by thymic selection in related and unrelated pairs, with a minor effect exerted by inherited differences. Normalized repertoire overlap in related mother-child pairs was always slightly higher than in unrelated mother-child pairs, but the difference was never significant. Persistent microchimeric T cell clones were not detected, at a sensitivity of about 100 clones per million clonotypes. Deep NGS was used in the study to compare the TCR beta repertoires of mothers and children and to look for features that separate related mother-child pairs from unrelated individuals. The mean age was roughly 40 +/- 4 years for the mothers and about 10 +/- 4 years for the children. After adapter ligation was performed with NEBNext reagents, the libraries were sequenced on an Illumina HiSeq 2000 with 100+100 nt paired-end reads. To prevent cross-contamination, the mother and child libraries were prepared a month apart and were sequenced in separate runs. For each donor, between roughly 450,000 and 2,200,000 distinct TCR beta clonotypes were identified. Naive TCR beta clonotypes were estimated from low-frequency clonotypes matched to each donor's FACS-determined naive share, without sorting.

Material for sequencing was blood. The V and J segments used are TRBV9 and TRBJ1-2; matching of 6 bases hints at TRBD1 as the D gene. The TCR originated in a boy under 18 in good health. The nucleotide sequence reads as follows: TGTGCCAGCAGCGAGGGGGGGTCCTATGGCTACACCTTC. Its coded protein is CASSEGGSYGYTF.